The T cell receptor (beta chain) under discussion was sequenced for a study of blood T cell repertoires in COVID-19. Study summary: Acute-phase and convalescent COVID-19 samples originated in the United States, Italy and Spain. PBMCs, B-cell-depleted T cells, or T cells provided the cDNA or gDNA that made up the material.

This clone was detected a few times. Source study methods: Amplification with reference gene primers provided the estimates of nucleated cell counts. This table comes from immunoSEQ multiplex PCR, and its TCRdb copy is limited to in-frame clones, with some not included. The DNA was the basis for D and trimming; V, J and clone size are from that table. Among about 250,000 clones listed, 88% were seen once. The Seattle patients, enrolled during active infection, were followed longitudinally. CDR1 is LGHNA and CDR2 is YNFKEQ in the germline V gene. The CDR3 extends over 15 amino acids. Trimming removed 4 bases from V and 6 bases from J, with 19 bases in between.

The J gene is TRBJ2-7, the V gene TRBV4-2; TRBD2 might be the D (5 bases). This TCR derives from a woman in her twenties or thirties with COVID-19, enrolled during active disease. Source material: peripheral blood. The CDR3 reads CASSPARDSRGEQYF. CDR3 DNA: TGTGCCAGCAGCCCCGCTAGAGACTCTCGGGGCGAGCAGTACTTC.